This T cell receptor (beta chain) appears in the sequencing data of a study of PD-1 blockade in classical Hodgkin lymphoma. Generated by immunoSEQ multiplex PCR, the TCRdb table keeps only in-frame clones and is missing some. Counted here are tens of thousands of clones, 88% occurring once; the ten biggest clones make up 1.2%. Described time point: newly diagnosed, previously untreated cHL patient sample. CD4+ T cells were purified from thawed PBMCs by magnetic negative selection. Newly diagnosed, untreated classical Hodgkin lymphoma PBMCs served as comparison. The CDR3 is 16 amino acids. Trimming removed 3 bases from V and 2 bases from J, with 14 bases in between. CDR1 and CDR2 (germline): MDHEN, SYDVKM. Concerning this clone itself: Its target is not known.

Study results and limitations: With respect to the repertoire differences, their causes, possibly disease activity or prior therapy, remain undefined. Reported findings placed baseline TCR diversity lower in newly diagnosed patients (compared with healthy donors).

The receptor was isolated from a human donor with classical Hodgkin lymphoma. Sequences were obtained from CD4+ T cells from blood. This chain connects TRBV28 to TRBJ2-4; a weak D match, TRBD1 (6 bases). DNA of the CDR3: TGTGCCAGCAGTTTGTCCGCAGGGGTTACCAAAAACATTCAGTACTTC. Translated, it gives CASSLSAGVTKNIQYF.